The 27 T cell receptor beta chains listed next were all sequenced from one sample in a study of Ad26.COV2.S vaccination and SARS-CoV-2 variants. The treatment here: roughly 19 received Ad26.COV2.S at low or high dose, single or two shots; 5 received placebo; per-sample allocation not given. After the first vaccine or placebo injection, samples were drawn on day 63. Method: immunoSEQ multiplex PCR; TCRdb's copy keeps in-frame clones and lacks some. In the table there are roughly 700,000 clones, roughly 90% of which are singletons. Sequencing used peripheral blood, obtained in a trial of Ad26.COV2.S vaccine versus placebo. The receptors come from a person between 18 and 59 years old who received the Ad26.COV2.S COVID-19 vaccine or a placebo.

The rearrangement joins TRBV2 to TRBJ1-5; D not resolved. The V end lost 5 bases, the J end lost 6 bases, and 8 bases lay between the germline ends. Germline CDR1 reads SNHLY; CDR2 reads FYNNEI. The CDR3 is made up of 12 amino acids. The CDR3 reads CASSFSGQPQHF. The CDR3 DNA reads TGTGCCAGCAGTTTCTCCGGTCAGCCCCAGCATTTT. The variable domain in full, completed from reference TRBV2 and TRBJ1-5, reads EPEVTQTPSHQVTQMGQEVILRCVPISNHLYFYWYRQILGQKVEFLVSFYNNEISEKSEIFDDQFSVERPDGSNFTLKIRSTKLEDSAMYFCASSFSGQPQHFGDGTRLSIL.

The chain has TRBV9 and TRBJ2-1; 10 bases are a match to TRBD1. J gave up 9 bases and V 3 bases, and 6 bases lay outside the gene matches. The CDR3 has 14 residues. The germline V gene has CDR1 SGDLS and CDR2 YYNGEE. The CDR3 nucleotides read TGTGCCAGCAGCGACCGACAGGGGGCAGGTGAGCAGTTCTTC. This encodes CASSDRQGAGEQFF.

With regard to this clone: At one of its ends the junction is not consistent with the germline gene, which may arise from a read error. In DNA, the CDR3 is TGTGCCAGTAGTTCTACGACTAGCGGGAGGTTCCTCTTC. This translates into CASSSTTSGRFLF. This chain links TRBV19 with TRBJ2-1; 13 nucleotides align to TRBD2. In germline, CDR1 is LNHDA, CDR2 SQIVND (reference sequence). The CDR3 has 13 residues.

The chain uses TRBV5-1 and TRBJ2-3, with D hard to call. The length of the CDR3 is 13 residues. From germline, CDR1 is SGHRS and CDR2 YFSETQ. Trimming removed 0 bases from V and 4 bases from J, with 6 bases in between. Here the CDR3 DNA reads TGCGCCAGCAGCTTGGCCTCACCAGATACGCAGTATTTT. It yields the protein CASSLASPDTQYF.

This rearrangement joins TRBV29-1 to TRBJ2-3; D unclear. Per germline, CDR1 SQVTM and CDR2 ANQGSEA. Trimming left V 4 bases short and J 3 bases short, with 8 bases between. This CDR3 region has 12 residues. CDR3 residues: CSVAVGTDTQYF. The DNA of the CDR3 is TGCAGCGTTGCGGTAGGAACAGATACGCAGTATTTT.

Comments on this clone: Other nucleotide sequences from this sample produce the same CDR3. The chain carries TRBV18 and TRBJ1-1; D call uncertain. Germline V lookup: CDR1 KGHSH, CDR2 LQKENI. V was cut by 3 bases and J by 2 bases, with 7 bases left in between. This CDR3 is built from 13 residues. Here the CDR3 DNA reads TGTGCCAGCTCACCTACAGCAAACACTGAAGCTTTCTTT. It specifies CASSPTANTEAFF.

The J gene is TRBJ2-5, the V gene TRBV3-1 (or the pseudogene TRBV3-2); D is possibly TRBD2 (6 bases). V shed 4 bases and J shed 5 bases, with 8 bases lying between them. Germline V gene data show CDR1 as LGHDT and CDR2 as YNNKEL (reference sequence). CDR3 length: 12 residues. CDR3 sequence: CASSLGRETQYF. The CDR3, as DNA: TGTGCCAGCAGCCTGGGGAGGGAGACCCAGTACTTC.

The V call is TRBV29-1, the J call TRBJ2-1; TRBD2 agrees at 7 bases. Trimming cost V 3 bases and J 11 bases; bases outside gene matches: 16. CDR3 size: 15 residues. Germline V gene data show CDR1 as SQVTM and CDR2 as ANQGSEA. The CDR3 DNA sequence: TGCAGCGTTGAGGGGAGGGTAGCGGCCCCCAAGAAGCAGTTCTTC. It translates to CSVEGRVAAPKKQFF.

CDR3 in amino acids: CASLQGDHDEQFF. The CDR3 nucleotides read TGTGCCAGCTTACAGGGAGACCACGATGAGCAGTTCTTC. The rearrangement links TRBV2 to TRBJ2-1; tentative D call: TRBD1 (6 bases). V lost 8 bases, J lost 8 bases, and 16 bases lay in between. This CDR3 contains 13 residues. CDR1 SNHLY and CDR2 FYNNEI come from the germline V gene.

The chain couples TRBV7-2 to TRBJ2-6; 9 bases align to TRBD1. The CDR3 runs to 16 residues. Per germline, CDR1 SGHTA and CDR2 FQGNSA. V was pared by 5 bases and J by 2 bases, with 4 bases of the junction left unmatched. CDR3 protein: CASSPQGAAGANVLTF. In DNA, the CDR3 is TGTGCCAGCAGCCCACAGGGGGCGGCTGGGGCCAACGTCCTGACTTTC.

DNA for the CDR3: TGTGCCAGCAGTGAAAACCTGGACAGGGGTAGATACGAGCAGTACTTC. Its protein product is CASSENLDRGRYEQYF. V is TRBV6-1 and J is TRBJ2-7; 9 bases agree with TRBD1. Germline trimming cut 2 bases from V and 4 bases from J; bases unmatched to any gene: 9. Germline-derived CDR1 and CDR2 are MNHNS and SASEGT. The CDR3 extends over 16 amino acids.

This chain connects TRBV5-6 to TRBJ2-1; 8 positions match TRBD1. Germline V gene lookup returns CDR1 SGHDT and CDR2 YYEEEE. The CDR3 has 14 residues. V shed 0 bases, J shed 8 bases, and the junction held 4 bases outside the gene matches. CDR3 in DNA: TGTGCCAGCAGCTTGGTGGACAGGGCCCATGAGCAGTTCTTC. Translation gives CASSLVDRAHEQFF.

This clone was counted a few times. CDR3 residues: CARQGSDTIYF. In DNA form, the CDR3 reads TGCGCCAGACAGGGTTCGGACACCATATATTTT. This chain links TRBV10-1 with TRBJ1-3, with TRBD1 as a possible D gene (6 bases). CDR1 is WNHNN and CDR2 is SYGVQD in the germline V gene (reference sequence). Trimming cost V 9 bases and J 8 bases, with 11 bases left between them. The CDR3 contains 11 residues.

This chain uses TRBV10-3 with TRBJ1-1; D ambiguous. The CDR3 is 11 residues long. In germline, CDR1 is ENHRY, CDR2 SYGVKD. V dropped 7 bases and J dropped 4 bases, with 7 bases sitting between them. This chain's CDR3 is CAINPPTEAFF. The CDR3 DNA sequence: TGTGCCATCAACCCACCCACTGAAGCTTTCTTT.

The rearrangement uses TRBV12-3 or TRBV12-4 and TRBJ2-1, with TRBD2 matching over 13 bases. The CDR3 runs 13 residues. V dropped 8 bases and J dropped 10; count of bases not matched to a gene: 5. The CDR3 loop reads CASRTSGRVEQFF. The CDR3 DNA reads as TGTGCCAGCCGGACTAGCGGGAGAGTAGAGCAGTTCTTC.

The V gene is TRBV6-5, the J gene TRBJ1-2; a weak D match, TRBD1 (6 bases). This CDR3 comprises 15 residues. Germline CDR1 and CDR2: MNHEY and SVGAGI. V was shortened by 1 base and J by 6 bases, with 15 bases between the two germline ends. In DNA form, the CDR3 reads TGTGCCAGCAGTTACTATCGGGACAATTCGGATGGCTACACCTTC. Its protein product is CASSYYRDNSDGYTF.

The chain's CDR3 is CASSVSDSRYTEAFF. For the CDR3, the DNA is TGTGCCAGCAGCGTATCGGACAGTAGGTACACTGAAGCTTTCTTT. The chain couples TRBV9 to TRBJ1-1, with D perhaps matching TRBD1 (6 bases). The CDR3 has 15 amino acids. V shed 1 base and J shed 3 bases, with 13 bases lying between them. Germline-derived CDR1 and CDR2 are SGDLS and YYNGEE.

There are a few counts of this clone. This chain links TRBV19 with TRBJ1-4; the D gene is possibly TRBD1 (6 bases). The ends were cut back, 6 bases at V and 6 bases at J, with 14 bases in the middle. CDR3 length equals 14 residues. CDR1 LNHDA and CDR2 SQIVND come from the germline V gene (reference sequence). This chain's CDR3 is CASSLGGLHEKLFF. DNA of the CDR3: TGTGCCAGTAGCCTAGGGGGGCTACATGAAAAACTGTTTTTT.

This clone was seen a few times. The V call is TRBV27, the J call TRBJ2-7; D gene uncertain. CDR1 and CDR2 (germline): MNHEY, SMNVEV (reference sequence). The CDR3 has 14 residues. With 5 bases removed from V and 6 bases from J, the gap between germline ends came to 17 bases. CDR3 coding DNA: TGTGCCAGCAGTGAATTCGATGCCAAGGGCGAGCAGTACTTC. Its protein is CASSEFDAKGEQYF.

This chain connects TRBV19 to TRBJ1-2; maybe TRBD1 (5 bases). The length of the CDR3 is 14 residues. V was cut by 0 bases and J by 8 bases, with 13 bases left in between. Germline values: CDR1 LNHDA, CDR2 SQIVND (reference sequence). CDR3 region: CASSIDGDRTGYTF. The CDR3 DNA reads TGTGCCAGTAGTATAGATGGGGACCGCACGGGCTACACCTTC.

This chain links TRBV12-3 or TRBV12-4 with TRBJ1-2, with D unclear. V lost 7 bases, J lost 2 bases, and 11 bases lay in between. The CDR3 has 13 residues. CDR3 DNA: TGTGCCAGCAACCCGGGTCAGAACTATGGCTACACCTTC. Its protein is CASNPGQNYGYTF.

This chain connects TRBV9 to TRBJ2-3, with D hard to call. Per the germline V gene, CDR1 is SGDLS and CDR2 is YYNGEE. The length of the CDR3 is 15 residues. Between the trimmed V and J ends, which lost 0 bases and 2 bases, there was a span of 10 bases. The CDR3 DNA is TGTGCCAGCAGCGTAGTCCCACAAGTCACAGATACGCAGTATTTT. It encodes CASSVVPQVTDTQYF. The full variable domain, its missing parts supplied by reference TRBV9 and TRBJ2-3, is DSGVTQTPKHLITATGQRVTLRCSPRSGDLSVYWYQQSLDQGLQFLIQYYNGEERAKGNILERFSAQQFPDLHSELNLSSLELGDSALYFCASSVVPQVTDTQYFGPGTRLTVL.

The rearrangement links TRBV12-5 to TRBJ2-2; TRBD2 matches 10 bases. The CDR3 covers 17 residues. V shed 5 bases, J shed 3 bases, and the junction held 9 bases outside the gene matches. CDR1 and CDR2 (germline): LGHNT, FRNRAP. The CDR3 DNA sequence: TGTGCTAGTGGTCGGACAAGCGGGGGGGCGTACACCGGGGAGCTGTTTTTT. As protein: CASGRTSGGAYTGELFF.

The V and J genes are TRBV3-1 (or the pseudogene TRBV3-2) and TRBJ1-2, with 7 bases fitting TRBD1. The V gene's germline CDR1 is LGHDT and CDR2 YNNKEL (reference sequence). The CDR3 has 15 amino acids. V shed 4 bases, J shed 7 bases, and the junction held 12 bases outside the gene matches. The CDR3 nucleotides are TGTGCCAGCAGCCCATCCCACAGGGGATTGGGTGGCTACACCTTC. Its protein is CASSPSHRGLGGYTF.

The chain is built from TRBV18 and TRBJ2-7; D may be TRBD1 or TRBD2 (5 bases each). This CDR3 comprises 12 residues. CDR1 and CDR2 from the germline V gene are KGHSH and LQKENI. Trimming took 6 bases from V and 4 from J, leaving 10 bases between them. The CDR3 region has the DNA TGTGCCAGCTCCCCCAGGGAGTACGAGCAGTACTTC. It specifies CASSPREYEQYF.

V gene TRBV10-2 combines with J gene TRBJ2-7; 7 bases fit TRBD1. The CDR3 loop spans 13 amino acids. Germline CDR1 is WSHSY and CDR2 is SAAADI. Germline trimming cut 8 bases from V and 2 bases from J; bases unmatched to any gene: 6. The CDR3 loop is CASSETGTYEQYF. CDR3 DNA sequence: TGCGCCAGCTCCGAGACAGGGACCTACGAGCAGTACTTC.

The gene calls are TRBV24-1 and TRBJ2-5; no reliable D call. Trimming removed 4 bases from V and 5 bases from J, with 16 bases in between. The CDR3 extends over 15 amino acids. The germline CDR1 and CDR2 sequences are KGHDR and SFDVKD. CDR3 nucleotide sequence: TGTGCCACCAGTGACCCTGCCCTGGCTAGGGAGACCCAGTACTTC. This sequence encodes CATSDPALARETQYF.